The clone carrying this T cell receptor (beta chain) came up a few times. The antigen remains unidentified. This CDR3 has 13 amino acids. Germline assignment: CDR1 SQVTM and CDR2 ANQGSEA. Between the trimmed V and J ends, which lost 0 bases and 7 bases, there was a span of 12 bases. These data originate in a study of cytomegalovirus exposure and HLA in healthy donors. Overall study: A data release that came early held some 84 million unique TCRs from HLA-typed donors. Overall study findings and caveats: As a later analysis showed, several of the most significant clusters appeared to be linked to common viral pathogens. The presence/absence work took it that sequencing depth was about the same across donors.

The PCR had 60 Vbeta and 13 Jbeta primers. Data came from immunoSEQ multiplex PCR; TCRdb stores just in-frame clones and leaves some out. The sample consists of around 88,000 clones, around four fifths of them appearing once. The sample was PBMCs. The J gene is TRBJ2-5, the V gene TRBV29-1; D is unclear. This TCR was sampled from a man aged 45-65 years in good health and CMV-seropositive. The CDR3, as DNA: TGCAGCGTTGAAGATCTGGAGTATGGGACCCAGTACTTC. It translates to CSVEDLEYGTQYF.